The 5 T cell receptor beta chains listed next were all sequenced from one sample in a study of T cells expressing NK-cell markers. TCRdb re-called the 5' RACE reads and shows each CDR3 protein once, DNA omitted. Its table records about 460,000 distinct CDR3 sequences. Sequencing input: blood T cells: a sorted CD56 or NKG2C T cell subset, CD4+ or CD8+ T cells, or bulk PBMC T cells (not recorded which). The source of these receptors is a woman aged 45-65 years in good health.

The chain couples TRBV6-1 to TRBJ2-1; the D call from TCRdb, TRBD1, cannot be confirmed without DNA. Looked up from germline, CDR1 is MNHNS and CDR2 is SASEGT. The CDR3 is 11 amino acids. CDR3 sequence: CASSEGGKQFF.

V is TRBV11-2 and J is TRBJ1-6. The CDR3 extends over 15 amino acids. CDR1 and CDR2 (germline): SGHAT, FQNNGV. This CDR3 is CASSLVAIYNSPLHF.

The V call is TRBV5-1, the J call TRBJ2-7; TCRdb selects TRBD1, and the lack of DNA leaves this call unchecked. CDR3 size: 12 residues. Germline lookup yields CDR1 SGHRS and CDR2 YFSETQ. The CDR3 sequence: CASAGISYEQYF.

This CDR3 is CASSLGGGGSANEKLFF. The chain recombines TRBV4-1 with TRBJ1-4; there is no DNA to check the TCRdb D call of TRBD1. The CDR3 runs 17 residues. Germline CDR1 is MGHRA and CDR2 is YSYEKL.

The rearrangement uses TRBV5-1 and TRBJ1-2; TCRdb picks TRBD1, but there is no DNA to check that call. The CDR3 length is 16 residues. Germline lookup yields CDR1 SGHRS and CDR2 YFSETQ. This chain's CDR3 is CASSLAEGQGSKGYTF.